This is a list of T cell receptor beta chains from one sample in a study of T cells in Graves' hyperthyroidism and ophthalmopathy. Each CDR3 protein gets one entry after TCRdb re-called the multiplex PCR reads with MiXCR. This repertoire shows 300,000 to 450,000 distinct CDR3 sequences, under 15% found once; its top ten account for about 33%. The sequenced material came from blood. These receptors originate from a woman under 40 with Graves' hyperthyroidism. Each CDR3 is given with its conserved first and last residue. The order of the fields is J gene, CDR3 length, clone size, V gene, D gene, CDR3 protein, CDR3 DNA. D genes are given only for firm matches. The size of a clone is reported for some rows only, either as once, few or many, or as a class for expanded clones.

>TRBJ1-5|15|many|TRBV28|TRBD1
CASSWTGGMDQPQHF
TGTGCCAGCAGCTGGACAGGGGGCATGGATCAGCCCCAGCATTTT
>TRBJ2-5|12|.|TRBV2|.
CASSREQETQYF
TGTGCCAGCAGCAGGGAGCAAGAGACCCAGTACTTC
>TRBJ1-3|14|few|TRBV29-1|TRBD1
CSVTDRVAGNTIYF
TGCAGCGTGACCGACAGGGTCGCTGGAAACACCATATATTTT
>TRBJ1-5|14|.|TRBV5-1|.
CASSFDGLGQPQHF
TGCGCCAGCAGCTTTGACGGCCTCGGCCAGCCCCAGCATTTT
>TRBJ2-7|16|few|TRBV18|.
CASSPPYPGREKEQYF
TGTGCCAGCTCACCACCGTACCCGGGCCGAGAAAAGGAGCAGTACTTC
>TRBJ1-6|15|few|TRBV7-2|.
CASSTRGGDGSPLHF
TGTGCCAGCAGCACAAGAGGGGGTGATGGCTCACCCCTCCACTTT
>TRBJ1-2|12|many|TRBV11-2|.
CASSSESYGYTF
TGTGCCAGCAGCAGTGAAAGTTATGGCTACACCTTC
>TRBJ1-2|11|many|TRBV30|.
CAWSSVYGYTF
TGTGCCTGGAGTTCGGTTTATGGCTACACCTTC
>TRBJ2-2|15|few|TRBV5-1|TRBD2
CASSPASGGTGELFF
TGCGCCAGCAGCCCCGCTAGCGGGGGCACCGGGGAGCTGTTTTTT
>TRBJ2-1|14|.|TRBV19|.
CASSVGNHYNEQFF
TGTGCCAGTAGTGTAGGGAATCACTACAATGAGCAGTTCTTC
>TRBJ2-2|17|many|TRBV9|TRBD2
CASTESTGASGIRELFF
TGTGCCAGCACCGAGTCCACTGGGGCTAGCGGGATCAGGGAGCTGTTTTTT
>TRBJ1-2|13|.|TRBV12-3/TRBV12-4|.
CASTRSGTYGYTF
TGTGCCAGCACTCGGTCGGGAACCTATGGCTACACCTTC
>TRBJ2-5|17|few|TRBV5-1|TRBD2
CASSMSGHSGAKETQYF
TGCGCCAGCAGTATGAGCGGGCATAGCGGGGCAAAAGAGACCCAGTACTTC
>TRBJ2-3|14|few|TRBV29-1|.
CSVGQGQPEDTQYF
TGCAGCGTTGGCCAGGGTCAGCCCGAGGATACGCAGTATTTT
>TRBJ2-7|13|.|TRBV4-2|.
CASSQEPDYEQYF
TGTGCCAGCAGCCAAGAACCCGACTACGAGCAGTACTTC
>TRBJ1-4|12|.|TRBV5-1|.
CASSFDYEKLFF
TGCGCCAGCAGCTTTGATTATGAAAAACTGTTTTTT
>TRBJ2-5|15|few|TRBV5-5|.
CASSLAGTNLETQYF
TGTGCCAGCAGCTTGGCCGGCACTAATCTCGAGACCCAGTACTTC
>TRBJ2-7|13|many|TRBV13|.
CASSLVLGYEQYF
TGTGCCAGCAGCTTGGTTTTAGGCTACGAGCAGTACTTC
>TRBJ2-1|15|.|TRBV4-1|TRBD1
CASREIGTGGNEQFF
TGCGCCAGCAGAGAAATCGGTACAGGGGGGAATGAGCAGTTCTTC
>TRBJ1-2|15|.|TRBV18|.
CASSPDLVSLYGYTF
TGTGCCAGCTCACCGGACCTAGTATCCCTCTATGGCTACACCTTC
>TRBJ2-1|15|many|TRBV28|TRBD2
CASGGGRDSYNEQFF
TGTGCTTCCGGGGGAGGGCGGGACTCCTACAATGAGCAGTTCTTC
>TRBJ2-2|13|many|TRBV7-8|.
CASSSTGIGELFF
TGTGCCAGCAGCTCCACGGGGATCGGGGAGCTGTTTTTT
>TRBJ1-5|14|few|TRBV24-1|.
CATSDSGSHQPQHF
TGTGCCACCAGTGATTCGGGCAGCCATCAGCCCCAGCATTTT
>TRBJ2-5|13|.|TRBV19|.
CASSIMGQETQYF
TGTGCCAGTAGTATTATGGGGCAAGAGACCCAGTACTTC
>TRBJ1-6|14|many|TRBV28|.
CASSADIEDSPLHF
TGTGCCAGCAGTGCGGACATAGAAGATTCACCCCTCCACTTT
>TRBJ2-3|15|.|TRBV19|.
CASSMGGGATDTQYF
TGTGCCAGTAGTATGGGTGGAGGCGCCACAGATACGCAGTATTTT
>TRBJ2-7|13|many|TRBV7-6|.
CASSLVRAGEQYF
TGTGCCAGCAGCTTAGTACGGGCCGGGGAGCAGTACTTC
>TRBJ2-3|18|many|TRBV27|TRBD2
CASRPLPGLAGTLDTQYF
TGTGCCAGCAGACCACTGCCGGGACTAGCGGGAACTTTAGATACGCAGTATTTT
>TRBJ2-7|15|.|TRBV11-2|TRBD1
CASSFGQGASYEQYF
TGTGCCAGCAGCTTCGGACAGGGGGCATCCTACGAGCAGTACTTC
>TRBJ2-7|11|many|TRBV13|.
CASSLVHEQYF
TGTGCCAGCAGCTTAGTACACGAGCAGTACTTC
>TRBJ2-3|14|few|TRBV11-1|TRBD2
CASSPRGSSDTQYF
TGTGCCAGCAGCCCGCGGGGGAGTTCAGATACGCAGTATTTT
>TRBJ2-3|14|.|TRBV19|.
CARRGESFTDTQYF
TGTGCCAGAAGGGGGGAATCCTTCACAGATACGCAGTATTTT